These 6 T cell receptor beta chains were all obtained from the same sample, sequenced in a study of CD8 T cells in Susac syndrome. With random hexamers, reverse transcription was performed on roughly 0.5 to 1 ug of RNA. In TCRdb, the immunoSEQ multiplex PCR reads were re-called with MiXCR into one record per CDR3 protein. This table has about 210,000 distinct CDR3 sequences, about 95% appearing once. Sequenced material: CD4+ T cells from PBMCs. Receptor source: a human donor with multiple sclerosis.

The J gene is TRBJ2-7, the V gene TRBV12-5, with D unclear. Germline CDR1 is LGHNT and CDR2 is FRNRAP. The CDR3 is 11 residues long. Deletions cut 5 bases from V and 6 bases from J, with 8 bases between. CDR3 DNA sequence: TGTGCTAGTGGTGAGAATCTCGAGCAGTACTTC. The encoded protein is CASGENLEQYF.

The V and J genes are TRBV20-1 and TRBJ2-3, with D possibly matching TRBD1 (5 bases). The CDR3 sequence is 15 residues long. Germline values: CDR1 DFQATT, CDR2 SNEGSKA (reference sequence). V gave up 0 bases and J gave up 0 bases, with 10 bases separating them. CDR3 coding DNA: TGCAGTGCTAGAGATAGCAGGGCTAGCACAGATACGCAGTATTTT. Translating it yields CSARDSRASTDTQYF.

The rearrangement joins TRBV18 to TRBJ2-4; tentative D call: TRBD1 (6 bases). V lost 6 bases and J 0 bases, leaving 15 bases between the germline ends. CDR3 size: 16 residues. Germline-derived CDR1 and CDR2 are KGHSH and LQKENI. This chain's CDR3 is CASSQGQPLAKNIQYF. The CDR3 nucleotides read TGTGCCAGCTCGCAAGGACAGCCCCTAGCCAAAAACATTCAGTACTTC. Complete variable domain (other parts from reference TRBV18 and TRBJ2-4): NAGVMQNPRHLVRRRGQEARLRCSPMKGHSHVYWYRQLPEEGLKFMVYLQKENIIDESGMPKERFSAEFPKEGPSILRIQQVVRGDSAAYFCASSQGQPLAKNIQYFGAGTRLSVL.

The V call is TRBV7-2, the J call TRBJ1-2; TRBD1 aligns across 9 bases. The CDR3 length is 14 residues. V trimming: 5 bases; J trimming: 7 bases; junction bases outside the gene matches: 8. Germline assignment: CDR1 SGHTA and CDR2 FQGNSA. CDR3 DNA sequence: TGTGCCAGCAGCCCGGGACAGGGATTAAGTGGCTACACCTTC. This codes for CASSPGQGLSGYTF.

The chain is built from TRBV12-5 and TRBJ2-1, with TRBD2 matching over 8 bases. Trimming took 6 bases from V and 9 from J; bases not matched to a gene: 16. Germline CDR1 reads LGHNT; CDR2 reads FRNRAP. The CDR3 runs 16 residues. The CDR3 DNA is TGTGCTAGTGGAACGACCGGGACTAGGGGCCGGGGTGAGCAGTTCTTC. Its protein is CASGTTGTRGRGEQFF.

The gene calls are TRBV3-1 and TRBJ1-1, with D unresolved. Between the trimmed V and J ends, which lost 4 bases and 8 bases, there was a span of 14 bases. From germline, CDR1 is LGHDT and CDR2 YNNKEL (reference sequence). This CDR3 region has 13 residues. CDR3 bases: TGTGCCAGCAGCCCCCCCGGGTACAGAGAAGCTTTCTTT. Translating gives CASSPPGYREAFF.